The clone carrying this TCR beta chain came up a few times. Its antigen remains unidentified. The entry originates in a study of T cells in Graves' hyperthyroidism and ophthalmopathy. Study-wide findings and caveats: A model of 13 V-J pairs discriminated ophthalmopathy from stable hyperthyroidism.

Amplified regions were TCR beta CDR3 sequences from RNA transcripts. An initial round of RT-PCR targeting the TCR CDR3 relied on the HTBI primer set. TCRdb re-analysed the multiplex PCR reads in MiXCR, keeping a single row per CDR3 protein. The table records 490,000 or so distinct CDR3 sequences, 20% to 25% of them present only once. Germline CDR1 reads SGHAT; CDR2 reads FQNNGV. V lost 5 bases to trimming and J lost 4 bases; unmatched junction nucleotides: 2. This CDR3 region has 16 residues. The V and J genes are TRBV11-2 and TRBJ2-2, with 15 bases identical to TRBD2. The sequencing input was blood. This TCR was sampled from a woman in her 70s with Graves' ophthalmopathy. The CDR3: CASSKGLAGGTGELFF. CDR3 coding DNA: TGTGCCAGCAGCAAGGGACTAGCGGGAGGCACCGGGGAGCTGTTTTTT.